This entry is about one TCR beta chain. What antigen it recognizes has not been identified. Base-call qualities are not available, and no considerably larger clone is one nucleotide away. High-throughput TCRbeta CDR3 sequencing of frozen genomic DNA was performed by immunoSEQ, including PCR amplification, mapping, bias correction and internal controls. On the study's bioinformatics: Productive rearrangements were kept, and unique TCRbeta sequences were defined by CDR3 nucleotide sequence plus V and J gene. A sequence counted as donor-reactive only if the sequence showed at least 5-fold expansion in CFSE-low cells compared with unstimulated pre-transplant cells and had a frequency of at least 0.01%. To ensure at least 90% detection power, minimum frequency thresholds were set for each subject based on that subject's lowest-template unstimulated sample. Jensen-Shannon divergence between the top 1000 TCRbeta sequences post-transplant and pre-transplant was used to measure repertoire turnover. Changes in detection of donor-reactive sequences were tested with two-sided Fisher's exact tests. TCRdb took over this immuneACCESS table, retaining in-frame rearrangements with V and J assigned. Such tables are incomplete; in checked studies, under half of the missing clones stem from an unresolved V gene, and the remainder is unexplained. The V and J calls and clone size were taken over from that table, and D and trimming were inferred from the DNA. Here the sample has roughly 80,000 clones; less than 90% occur a single time. 2.5% to 3.5% of the sample is in the top ten clones.

Thawed unstimulated PBMCs were stained for CD3, CD4 and CD8 and FACS-sorted into CD3+CD4+ and CD3+CD8+ populations. Randomization to immunosuppression withdrawal applied to every one of the 8 studied subjects. The Qiagen DNeasy Blood and Tissue Kit was used for genomic DNA isolation. These data are taken from a study of T cell clones after liver transplantation (dated by TCRdb to between 2018 and 2021). A note on the overall study: The samples were obtained from ITN030ST, a randomized trial that attempted immunosuppression withdrawal within 2 years after liver transplantation. Of the 8 liver transplant recipients making up the studied cohort, 3 were classified as tolerant and 5 as non-tolerant. Third party-reactive TCRbeta sequences from pre-transplant MLRs were also identified as an antigen-independent comparator for donor-reactive sequences. Subjects received no induction therapy and standard immunosuppression until randomization at 12-24 months post-transplant. Blood samples were collected pre-transplant, pre-randomization before withdrawal, and post-randomization after either complete withdrawal or failed withdrawal. Three of the eight recipients were HCV-positive; the others were transplanted for non-autoimmune, non-viral indications. Tolerance was defined as complete immunosuppression withdrawal for at least one year with no rise in liver enzymes beyond twice the upper limit of normal. After a pre-transplant mixed lymphocyte reaction, TCRbeta sequencing was used to pinpoint donor-reactive T cell clones, which were subsequently tracked in post-transplant blood. The full study reports these points: Since no allograft tissue specimens were available, donor-reactive T cells may have migrated into the graft instead of being deleted. A significant post-transplant decrease in circulating donor-reactive CD4 TCRbeta sequences was observed in most of the 8 subjects, irrespective of tolerance or HCV status. After accounting for repertoire turnover, donor-reactive detection was significantly reduced in 7 of 8 subjects for CD4 and 8 of 8 for CD8. The conclusions were preliminary, being limited by small, heterogeneous patient numbers and by non-standardized post-transplant time points. Low numbers of available donor cells limited the measurable donor-reactive repertoire in a couple of subjects. Donor-reactive sequences declined more than third party-reactive ones, suggesting partial antigen-specific deletion unrelated to withdrawal success.

From cysteine to phenylalanine, the CDR3 is 12 amino acids long. The read is trimmed to its CDR3 DNA, 36 bases read in frame from base 1. Looking up the germline V gene yields CDR1 MDHEN and CDR2 SYDVKM. V lost 1 base and J lost 6 bases; the stretch between them is 7 bases long. Recombination connected TRBV28 to TRBJ2-7, with the D segment identity uncertain. The sequences come from CD4+ T cells from blood, collected at the 22-month timepoint. The receptor was isolated from a human patient who received a liver transplant. Some T cells may be donor cells from the graft after a transplant. At the DNA level, the sequence is TGTGCCAGCAGTTTATCACGTAGCGAGCAGTACTTC. This is translated as CASSLSRSEQYF.